These T cell receptor beta chains were read from a single sample in a study of blood T cell repertoires in COVID-19. The assay was immunoSEQ multiplex PCR, and TCRdb's table has in-frame clones only and misses some. The table lists more than 95,000 clones, about 83% of them singletons. The specimen sequenced was peripheral blood. The receptors here all came from a man aged 70-80 years with acute or convalescent COVID-19. The CDR3 runs from the conserved cysteine through the conserved F or W. A D gene is named only where the DNA matches it firmly. Some rows have no size entry. The others give once, few or many, or a class for an expanded clone.

J: TRBJ1-6
V: TRBV5-1
size: NA
D: TRBD1
DNA: TGCGCCAGCAGCTGGGGACAGGGAATAATTTCACCCCTCCACTTT
CDR3: CASSWGQGIISPLHF

J: TRBJ2-7
V: TRBV10-3
size: NA
D: TRBD1
DNA: TGTGCCACTGCAGGACAGGGAATCTACGAGCAGTACTTC
CDR3: CATAGQGIYEQYF

J: TRBJ1-1
V: TRBV7-2
size: NA
D: TRBD1
DNA: TGTGCCAGCAGCCCCGGCAGGGGGCGGAAAACTTTCTTT
CDR3: CASSPGRGRKTFF

J: TRBJ2-1
V: TRBV2
size: few
D: TRBD2
DNA: TGTGCCAGCAGAAATGGACTAGCGGGAGTTGGTGAGCAGTTCTTC
CDR3: CASRNGLAGVGEQFF

J: TRBJ2-7
V: TRBV28
size: NA
D: TRBD1
DNA: TGTGCCAGCAGCCCGGCCTGGTCAGGGGGCCTCTCCTACGAGCAGTACTTC
CDR3: CASSPAWSGGLSYEQYF

J: TRBJ2-5
V: TRBV11-3
size: NA
D: NA
DNA: TGTGCCAGCAGCTTAGGTCCGGGGCAAGAGACCCAGTACTTC
CDR3: CASSLGPGQETQYF

J: TRBJ1-4
V: TRBV30
size: NA
D: TRBD1
DNA: TGTGCCTGGGGACAGGGGGACAAAAAACTGTTTTTT
CDR3: CAWGQGDKKLFF

J: TRBJ2-2
V: TRBV27
size: NA
D: NA
DNA: TGTGCCAGCAGTCGTAACACCGGGGAGCTGTTTTTT
CDR3: CASSRNTGELFF

J: TRBJ1-1
V: TRBV5-5
size: NA
D: TRBD1
DNA: TGTGCCAGCAGCTCCCGGACAGGGGGTAACACTGAAGCTTTCTTT
CDR3: CASSSRTGGNTEAFF

J: TRBJ2-7
V: TRBV5-1
size: NA
D: TRBD2
DNA: TGCGCCAGCAGCTACGGCGGGCGGGAGAACGGGTACGAGCAGTACTTC
CDR3: CASSYGGRENGYEQYF

J: TRBJ1-1
V: TRBV6-5
size: NA
D: NA
DNA: TGTGCCAGCAGCTCCGGACAGCCCTTGGGCACTGAAGCTTTCTTT
CDR3: CASSSGQPLGTEAFF

J: TRBJ1-1
V: TRBV24-1
size: NA
D: NA
DNA: TGTGCCACCTCAAACGAGGTGAACACTGAAGCTTTCTTT
CDR3: CATSNEVNTEAFF

J: TRBJ1-1
V: TRBV5-4
size: NA
D: TRBD1
DNA: TGTGCCAGCAGCGGGGGACAGCTAATGGGGGACACTGAAGCTTTCTTT
CDR3: CASSGGQLMGDTEAFF

J: TRBJ2-3
V: TRBV24-1
size: NA
D: NA
DNA: TGTGCCACCGTCGAGTCGGAGCATCTTTCCACAGATACGCAGTATTTT
CDR3: CATVESEHLSTDTQYF

J: TRBJ2-1
V: TRBV5-1
size: NA
D: TRBD2
DNA: TGCGCCAGCAGCTCTGGGGGGGACGTACTCTACAATGAGCAGTTCTTC
CDR3: CASSSGGDVLYNEQFF

J: TRBJ2-1
V: TRBV18
size: NA
D: TRBD1
DNA: TGTGCCAGCTCCCTTGAACAGGGGGCGGGTTACAATGAGCAGTTCTTC
CDR3: CASSLEQGAGYNEQFF

J: TRBJ2-5
V: TRBV7-3
size: once
D: TRBD2
DNA: TGTGCCAGCAGCTGGGGACTAGCGGGGGGATACGAGACCCAGTACTTC
CDR3: CASSWGLAGGYETQYF

J: TRBJ2-5
V: TRBV4-1
size: NA
D: NA
DNA: TGCGCCAGCAGCCAAGACAGGGAAATTCAAGAGACCCAGTACTTC
CDR3: CASSQDREIQETQYF

J: TRBJ2-5
V: TRBV18
size: NA
D: NA
DNA: TGTGCCAGCTCACTCGGAAGACAGTTCCAAGAGACCCAGTACTTC
CDR3: CASSLGRQFQETQYF

J: TRBJ2-5
V: TRBV7-3
size: NA
D: NA
DNA: TGTGCCAGCAGGGACGGGACACTCCAAGAGACCCAGTACTTC
CDR3: CASRDGTLQETQYF

J: TRBJ1-6
V: TRBV5-6
size: once
D: TRBD1
DNA: TGTGCCAGCAGCAAGGACAGGGGGAATAATTCACCCCTCCACTTT
CDR3: CASSKDRGNNSPLHF

J: TRBJ2-3
V: TRBV5-4
size: NA
D: TRBD2
DNA: TGTGCCAGCAGCCCAGCTGGGACTAGAAGGACAGATACGCAGTATTTT
CDR3: CASSPAGTRRTDTQYF